The 32 T cell receptor beta chains given below trace back to one sample, sequenced in a study of blood T cell repertoires in COVID-19. Sequencing used immunoSEQ multiplex PCR; TCRdb keeps in-frame clones, though not all of them. The profile shows 54,000 or so clones, 82% of them singletons. The sample was peripheral blood. Receptors were obtained from a man older than 75 with COVID-19, enrolled during active disease.

This clone turned up a few times. The V gene is TRBV7-7, the J gene TRBJ1-1; no definite D call. Germline V gene lookup returns CDR1 SSHAT and CDR2 FNYEAQ (reference sequence). Trimming stripped 5 bases from V and 1 base from J, with 11 bases between. There are 14 residues in the CDR3. The CDR3 loop reads CASSPVQANTEAFF. The CDR3 nucleotides are TGTGCCAGCAGCCCGGTGCAGGCGAACACTGAAGCTTTCTTT.

This chain links TRBV18 with TRBJ1-4, with 12 bases fitting TRBD1. The germline gives CDR1 KGHSH, CDR2 LQKENI. The CDR3 length is 19 residues. The ends lost 3 bases at V and 4 bases at J; junction bases unmatched: 12. The CDR3 sequence is CASSPRRGTGGLINEKLFF. CDR3 nucleotide sequence: TGTGCCAGCTCACCCCGACGGGGGACAGGGGGCTTGATTAATGAAAAACTGTTTTTT.

V gene TRBV5-6 combines with J gene TRBJ2-3; 11 positions match TRBD2. Germline loops: CDR1 SGHDT, CDR2 YYEEEE. V lost 0 bases and J lost 1; bases outside the gene matches: 1. This CDR3 contains 16 residues. CDR3 residues: CASSLETSGGTDTQYF. CDR3 coding DNA: TGTGCCAGCAGCTTGGAGACTAGCGGGGGCACAGATACGCAGTATTTT.

The chain couples TRBV4-2 to TRBJ1-2; TRBD1 might be the D (5 bases). Trimming took 1 base from V and 4 from J, leaving 13 bases between them. This CDR3 region has 15 residues. Germline lookup yields CDR1 LGHNA and CDR2 YNFKEQ. The CDR3 here is CASSQGGRDSYGYTF. CDR3 coding DNA: TGTGCCAGCAGCCAAGGAGGCAGGGATTCCTATGGCTACACCTTC.

This chain joins TRBV5-6 and TRBJ2-6, with TRBD1 identical over 8 bases. Germline assignment: CDR1 SGHDT and CDR2 YYEEEE. V shed 4 bases and J 0 bases; nucleotides not matched to a gene: 12. The CDR3 length is 19 residues. The CDR3 DNA sequence: TGTGCCAGCAGCCCAGGACCCGGGACAGGCCTCTCTGGGGCCAACGTCCTGACTTTC. It encodes CASSPGPGTGLSGANVLTF.

The chain combines TRBV5-4 with TRBJ2-1; 12 bases match TRBD2. Germline V gene sequence: CDR1 SGHNT, CDR2 YYREEE (reference sequence). V dropped 1 base and J dropped 7; count of bases not matched to a gene: 9. CDR3 length: 17 amino acids. The DNA of the CDR3 is TGTGCCAGCAGCTTGCTCTCTAGCGGGAGGGTGCGGAATGAGCAGTTCTTC. As protein: CASSLLSSGRVRNEQFF. Using reference TRBV5-4 and TRBJ2-1 for the parts outside the CDR3, the full variable domain is ETGVTQSPTHLIKTRGQQVTLRCSSQSGHNTVSWYQQALGQGPQFIFQYYREEENGRGNFPPRFSGLQFPNYSSELNVNALELDDSALYLCASSLLSSGRVRNEQFFGPGTRLTVL.

The chain uses TRBV20-1 and TRBJ2-5, with 13 bases aligning to TRBD2. Germline V lookup: CDR1 DFQATT, CDR2 SNEGSKA (reference sequence). The length of the CDR3 is 19 residues. The ends lost 3 bases at V and 0 bases at J; junction bases unmatched: 13. CDR3 nucleotide sequence: TGCAGTGCTAGTCCCTGGACTAGCGGGGGTTTAATAGACCAAGAGACCCAGTACTTC. Residues: CSASPWTSGGLIDQETQYF.

The chain carries TRBV6-1 and TRBJ2-5, with D possibly being TRBD2 (6 bases). The germline V gene has CDR1 MNHNS and CDR2 SASEGT. There are 17 residues in the CDR3. Trimming left V 3 bases short and J 1 base short, with 18 bases between. The CDR3 nucleotides are TGTGCCAGCAGTGAGGGACTCGCGCAACTGTTCCAAGAGACCCAGTACTTC. Protein product: CASSEGLAQLFQETQYF.

The V gene is TRBV9, the J gene TRBJ2-1; TRBD1 matches 7 bases. This CDR3 contains 14 residues. The junction had 6 bases not matched to a gene; V was cut back by 3 bases and J by 6 bases. The germline V gene encodes CDR1 SGDLS and CDR2 YYNGEE. For the CDR3, the DNA is TGTGCCAGCAGCGCCGGGACAGCACTCAATGAGCAGTTCTTC. Its translation is CASSAGTALNEQFF.

This chain joins TRBV10-3 and TRBJ2-3; 11 bases match TRBD2. The germline V gene has CDR1 ENHRY and CDR2 SYGVKD. V was pared by 0 bases and J by 4 bases, with 9 bases of the junction left unmatched. The length of the CDR3 is 18 residues. The CDR3 region is CAISESGWLAGGADTQYF. CDR3 in DNA: TGTGCCATCAGTGAGTCTGGATGGTTAGCGGGAGGGGCAGATACGCAGTATTTT.

The V and J genes are TRBV4-3 and TRBJ2-1; 12 bases are a match to TRBD1. The J segment lost 10 bases and the V segment lost 0 bases, leaving 7 bases of the junction unmatched. The germline V gene has CDR1 LGHNA and CDR2 YSLEER. This CDR3 is 16 amino acids long. CDR3 bases: TGCGCCAGCAGCCAAGATCGGGACAGGGGGCATGTAGAGCAGTTCTTC. Protein sequence: CASSQDRDRGHVEQFF.

This sequence joins TRBV6-2 or TRBV6-3 and TRBJ1-3, with 8 bases lining up with TRBD1. This CDR3 has 16 residues. Trimming cost V 2 bases and J 0 bases; bases outside gene matches: 3. Germline lookup yields CDR1 MNHEY and CDR2 SVGEGT. CDR3 sequence (DNA): TGTGCCAGCAGTTACCGGGACAGGATCTCTGGAAACACCATATATTTT. Its protein is CASSYRDRISGNTIYF.

The chain employs TRBV7-2 and TRBJ1-5; 9 bases are shared with TRBD1. Germline V CDR1 and CDR2: SGHTA, FQGNSA. The V and J ends lost 6 bases and 7 bases, in that order; junction bases with no gene match: 7. The CDR3 length is 14 residues. CDR3 amino acids: CASSPGTGRQPQHF. CDR3 coding DNA: TGTGCCAGCAGTCCCGGGACAGGGAGGCAGCCCCAGCATTTT. The variable domain in full, with the rest retrieved from reference TRBV7-2 and TRBJ1-5, is GAGVSQSPSNKVTEKGKDVELRCDPISGHTALYWYRQSLGQGLEFLIYFQGNSAPDKSGLPSDRFSAERTGGSVSTLTIQRTQQEDSAVYLCASSPGTGRQPQHFGDGTRLSIL.

This clone appeared a few times. V usage is TRBV19 and J usage is TRBJ1-1; TRBD1 matches at 9 bases. The CDR3 consists of 14 residues. V trimming: 5 bases; J trimming: 4 bases; junction bases outside the gene matches: 5. From germline, CDR1 is LNHDA and CDR2 SQIVND (reference sequence). The CDR3 DNA is TGTGCCAGTAGTCGTACAGGGGGCGGCACTGAAGCTTTCTTT. Its translation: CASSRTGGGTEAFF.

The rearrangement uses TRBV11-3 and TRBJ2-5; 8 nucleotides align to TRBD2. With 1 base clipped from V and 2 bases from J, the junction kept 6 bases outside the gene matches. CDR1 is SGHNT and CDR2 is YENEEA in the germline V gene. CDR3 length: 16 residues. The CDR3 protein is CASSLGSGDGQETQYF. DNA for the CDR3: TGTGCCAGCAGCTTAGGTAGCGGGGATGGACAAGAGACCCAGTACTTC.

This clone has only a few counts. This chain connects TRBV24-1 to TRBJ1-5; TRBD1 matches 7 bases. CDR1 is KGHDR, CDR2 SFDVKD, per germline. This CDR3 spans 14 amino acids. V gave up 3 bases and J gave up 2 bases; unmatched junction bases: 0. The DNA of the CDR3 is TGTGCCACCAGTGATACAGGGGGCAATCAGCCCCAGCATTTT. Its translation: CATSDTGGNQPQHF.

V is TRBV7-2 and J is TRBJ2-7; TRBD2 matches 7 bases. The CDR3 length is 13 residues. Germline assignment: CDR1 SGHTA and CDR2 FQGNSA. V dropped 4 bases and J dropped 4; count of bases not matched to a gene: 4. CDR3 DNA: TGTGCCAGCAGCTCGGACGGGAGGTACGAGCAGTACTTC. It encodes CASSSDGRYEQYF. Complete variable domain (other parts from reference TRBV7-2 and TRBJ2-7): GAGVSQSPSNKVTEKGKDVELRCDPISGHTALYWYRQSLGQGLEFLIYFQGNSAPDKSGLPSDRFSAERTGGSVSTLTIQRTQQEDSAVYLCASSSDGRYEQYFGPGTRLTVT.

This clone was detected only once. The rearrangement joins TRBV19 to TRBJ2-2, with 9 bases identical to TRBD2. Germline-derived CDR1 and CDR2 are LNHDA and SQIVND (reference sequence). J gave up 7 bases and V 10 bases, and 10 bases lay outside the gene matches. The CDR3 runs to 14 residues. In DNA form, the CDR3 reads TGTGCCACATCAGCTAGCGGGAAGGTCGGGGAGCTGTTTTTT. It yields the protein CATSASGKVGELFF.

The chain links TRBV28 to TRBJ2-7, with D possibly TRBD1 on 5 matching bases. The germline V gene encodes CDR1 MDHEN and CDR2 SYDVKM. Trimming took 7 bases from V and 9 from J, leaving 13 bases between them. CDR3 length: 11 amino acids. The CDR3 spells CASTRAGLQYF. In DNA, the CDR3 is TGTGCCAGCACCAGGGCAGGGTTGCAGTACTTC.

The rearrangement uses TRBV5-4 and TRBJ2-2, with a weak D call TRBD2 (6 bases). V was clipped by 0 bases and J by 6 bases, with 18 bases between them. The CDR3 length is 17 residues. Germline loops: CDR1 SGHNT, CDR2 YYREEE (reference sequence). The CDR3 spells CASSLAPSRGRAGELFF. The CDR3 coding sequence is TGTGCCAGCAGCTTGGCCCCCTCGCGGGGAAGGGCCGGGGAGCTGTTTTTT.

This sequence joins TRBV5-1 and TRBJ1-1; D is undetermined. V was shortened by 2 bases and J by 4 bases, with 15 bases between the two germline ends. Germline CDR1 reads SGHRS; CDR2 reads YFSETQ. The CDR3 has 15 amino acids. CDR3 nucleotide sequence: TGCGCCAGCAGCTTAAGATTAGGAGGAGGCACTGAAGCTTTCTTT. Its translation is CASSLRLGGGTEAFF.

The chain joins TRBV5-1 to TRBJ2-7; possibly TRBD2 for D (6 bases). Per the germline V gene, CDR1 is SGHRS and CDR2 is YFSETQ. The CDR3 is made up of 14 amino acids. V was shortened by 4 bases and J by 6 bases, with 17 bases between the two germline ends. CDR3 amino acids: CASSPGPGAGEQYF. CDR3 DNA sequence: TGCGCCAGCAGCCCTGGCCCGGGAGCGGGCGAGCAGTACTTC.

This clone appeared a single time. The chain carries TRBV6-5 and TRBJ1-3; D perhaps matches TRBD1 (6 bases). This CDR3 spans 15 amino acids. Germline V gene data show CDR1 as MNHEY and CDR2 as SVGAGI. Trimming removed 5 bases at V and 0 bases at J, with 11 bases between. The CDR3 sequence is CASSRGQISGNTIYF. For the CDR3, the DNA is TGTGCCAGCAGTCGCGGACAGATCTCTGGAAACACCATATATTTT.

Only one count was recorded for this clone. The J gene is TRBJ2-7, the V gene TRBV10-3; 11 positions agree with TRBD1. This CDR3 is 15 amino acids long. V dropped 2 bases and J dropped 7; count of bases not matched to a gene: 7. Germline loops: CDR1 ENHRY, CDR2 SYGVKD. CDR3 sequence: CAISERGTGGYEQYV. In DNA form, the CDR3 reads TGTGCCATCAGTGAGCGGGGGACAGGGGGTTATGAGCAGTACGTC.

This clone was seen more than once but under ten times. The rearrangement uses TRBV18 and TRBJ1-2, with D possibly matching TRBD1 (5 bases). The germline V and J ends were trimmed by 2 bases and 3 bases, with 7 bases remaining between them. This CDR3 spans 13 amino acids. CDR1 is KGHSH, CDR2 LQKENI, per germline. The CDR3 DNA sequence: TGTGCCAGCTCACCAAGGGGCGACTATGGCTACACCTTC. It is translated as CASSPRGDYGYTF.

The chain has TRBV29-1 and TRBJ2-5; 15 bases agree with TRBD2. CDR3 length equals 16 residues. Trimming took 7 bases from V and 5 from J; bases not matched to a gene: 11. Germline V gives CDR1 SQVTM, CDR2 ANQGSEA. The CDR3 here is CSAVTGTSGGWETQYF. Here the CDR3 DNA reads TGCAGCGCTGTAACCGGGACTAGCGGGGGGTGGGAGACCCAGTACTTC.

The J gene is TRBJ2-1, the V gene TRBV11-3; tentative D call: TRBD2 (6 bases). Per the germline V gene, CDR1 is SGHNT and CDR2 is YENEEA. CDR3 length equals 14 residues. Trimming cost V 1 base and J 2 bases, with 6 bases left between them. DNA of the CDR3: TGTGCCAGCAGCTTAGGCGGGACCTACAATGAGCAGTTCTTC. It specifies CASSLGGTYNEQFF. Complete variable domain (other parts from reference TRBV11-3 and TRBJ2-1): EAGVVQSPRYKIIEKKQPVAFWCNPISGHNTLYWYLQNLGQGPELLIRYENEEAVDDSQLPKDRFSAERLKGVDSTLKIQPAELGDSAVYLCASSLGGTYNEQFFGPGTRLTVL.

This clone was counted a few times. The V and J genes are TRBV12-5 and TRBJ2-5, with TRBD1 identical over 9 bases. Trimming cost V 0 bases and J 7 bases; bases outside gene matches: 9. CDR1 is LGHNT, CDR2 FRNRAP, per germline. The CDR3 extends over 16 amino acids. The CDR3 nucleotides read TGTGCTAGTGGTTTGGTACAAAACAGGGGGCAACCGACCCAGTACTTC. It specifies CASGLVQNRGQPTQYF.

V gene TRBV24-1 combines with J gene TRBJ2-2, with 8 bases matching TRBD2. Trimming cost V 7 bases and J 5 bases; bases outside gene matches: 8. This CDR3 spans 15 amino acids. Germline assignment: CDR1 KGHDR and CDR2 SFDVKD. The chain's CDR3 is CATSEGLGETGELFF. CDR3 nucleotide sequence: TGTGCCACCAGCGAGGGACTAGGTGAGACCGGGGAGCTGTTTTTT.

The chain uses TRBV7-2 and TRBJ2-1; TRBD1 aligns across 9 bases. This CDR3 spans 16 amino acids. Germline V lookup: CDR1 SGHTA, CDR2 FQGNSA. V was pared by 3 bases and J by 1 base, with 4 bases of the junction left unmatched. The CDR3 bases are TGTGCCAGCAGCTTGGTGGGGACAGGGTCCTACAATGAGCAGTTCTTC. Encoded protein: CASSLVGTGSYNEQFF.

This clone was found a few times. The gene calls are TRBV7-9 and TRBJ1-4, with unresolved D. Germline V gene sequence: CDR1 SEHNR, CDR2 FQNEAQ (reference sequence). With 3 bases removed from V and 8 bases from J, the gap between germline ends came to 10 bases. This CDR3 contains 13 residues. The CDR3 here is CASSFDWEEKLFF. The CDR3, as DNA: TGTGCCAGCAGCTTCGACTGGGAGGAAAAACTGTTTTTT.

The genes are TRBV7-2 and TRBJ2-1; TRBD2 matches 9 bases. The CDR3 has 15 amino acids. The germline gives CDR1 SGHTA, CDR2 FQGNSA. After removal of 5 bases from V and 6 bases from J, the junction contained 8 bases not matched to a gene. Written as DNA, the CDR3 is TGTGCCAGCAGCATAATAGCGGGAGTCTCCAATGAGCAGTTCTTC. As protein: CASSIIAGVSNEQFF. The full variable domain, its missing parts supplied by reference TRBV7-2 and TRBJ2-1, is GAGVSQSPSNKVTEKGKDVELRCDPISGHTALYWYRQSLGQGLEFLIYFQGNSAPDKSGLPSDRFSAERTGGSVSTLTIQRTQQEDSAVYLCASSIIAGVSNEQFFGPGTRLTVL.